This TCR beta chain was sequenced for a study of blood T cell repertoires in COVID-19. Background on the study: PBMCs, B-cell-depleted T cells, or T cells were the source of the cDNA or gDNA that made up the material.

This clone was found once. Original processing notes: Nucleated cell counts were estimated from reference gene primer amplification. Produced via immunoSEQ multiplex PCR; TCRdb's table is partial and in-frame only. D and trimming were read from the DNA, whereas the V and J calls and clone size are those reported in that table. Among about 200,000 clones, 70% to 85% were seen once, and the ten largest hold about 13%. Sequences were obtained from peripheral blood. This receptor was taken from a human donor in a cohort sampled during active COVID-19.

The CDR3 DNA is TGTGCCAGCAACCACGGGGGGGAACATACGAATGAGCAGTTCTTC. Translation: CASNHGGEHTNEQFF. The V gene is TRBV6-6, the J gene TRBJ2-1; 8 bases are shared with TRBD2. V lost 7 bases, J lost 7 bases, and 12 bases stayed unmatched. CDR3 length equals 15 residues. In germline, CDR1 is MNHNY, CDR2 SVGAGI (reference sequence).